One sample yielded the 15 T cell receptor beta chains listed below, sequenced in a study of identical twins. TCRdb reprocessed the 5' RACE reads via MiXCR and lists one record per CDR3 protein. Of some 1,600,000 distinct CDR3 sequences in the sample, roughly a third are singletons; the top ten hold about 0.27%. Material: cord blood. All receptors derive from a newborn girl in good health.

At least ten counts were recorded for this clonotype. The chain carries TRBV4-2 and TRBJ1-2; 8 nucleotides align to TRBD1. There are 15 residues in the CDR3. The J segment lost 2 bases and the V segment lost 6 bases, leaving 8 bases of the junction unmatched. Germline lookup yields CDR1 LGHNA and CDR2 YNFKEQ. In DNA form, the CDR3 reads TGTGCCAGCAGACTCAGGGGGCAAGGGAACTATGGCTACACCTTC. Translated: CASRLRGQGNYGYTF.

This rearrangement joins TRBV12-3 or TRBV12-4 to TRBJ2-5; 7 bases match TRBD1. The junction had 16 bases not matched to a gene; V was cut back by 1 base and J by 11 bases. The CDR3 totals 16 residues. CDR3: CASSLDKRRGQDEQYF. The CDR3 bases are TGTGCCAGCAGTTTAGACAAGCGTAGGGGGCAGGATGAGCAGTACTTC.

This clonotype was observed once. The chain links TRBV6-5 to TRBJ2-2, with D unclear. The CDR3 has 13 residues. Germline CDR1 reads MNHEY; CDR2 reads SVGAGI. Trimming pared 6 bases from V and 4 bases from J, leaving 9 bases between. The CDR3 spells CASSHKSTGELFF. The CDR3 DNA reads TGTGCCAGCAGCCATAAAAGCACCGGGGAGCTGTTTTTT.

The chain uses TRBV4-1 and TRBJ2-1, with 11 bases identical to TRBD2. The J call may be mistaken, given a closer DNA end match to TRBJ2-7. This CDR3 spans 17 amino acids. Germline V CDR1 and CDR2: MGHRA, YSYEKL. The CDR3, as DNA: TGCGCCAGCAGCCAAGGGGTACTAGCGGGAGAAATCTATGAGCAGTACTTC. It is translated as CASSQGVLAGEIYEQYF.

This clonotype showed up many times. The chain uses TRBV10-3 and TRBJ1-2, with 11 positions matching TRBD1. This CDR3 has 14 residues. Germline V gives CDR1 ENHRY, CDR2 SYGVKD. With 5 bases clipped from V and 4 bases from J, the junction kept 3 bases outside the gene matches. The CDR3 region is CAISWTGGSYGYTF. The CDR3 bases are TGTGCCATCAGTTGGACAGGGGGCAGCTATGGCTACACCTTC.

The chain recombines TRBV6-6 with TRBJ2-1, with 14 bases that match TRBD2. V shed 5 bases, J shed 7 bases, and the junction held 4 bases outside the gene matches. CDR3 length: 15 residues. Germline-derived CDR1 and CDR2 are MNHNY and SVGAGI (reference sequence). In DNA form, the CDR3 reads TGTGCCAGCAGTGTGAGACTAGCGGGAGGGAATGAGCAGTTCTTC. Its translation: CASSVRLAGGNEQFF.

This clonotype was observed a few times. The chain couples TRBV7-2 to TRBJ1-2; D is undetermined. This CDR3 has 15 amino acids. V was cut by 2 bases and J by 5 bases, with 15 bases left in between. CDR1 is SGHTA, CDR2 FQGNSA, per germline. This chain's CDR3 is CASSLLFPRRYGYTF. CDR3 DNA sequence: TGTGCCAGCAGCTTATTGTTCCCCAGACGATATGGCTACACCTTC.

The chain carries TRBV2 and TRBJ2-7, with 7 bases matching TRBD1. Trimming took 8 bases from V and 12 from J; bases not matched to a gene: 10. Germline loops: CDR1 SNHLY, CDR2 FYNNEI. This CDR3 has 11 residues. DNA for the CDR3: TGTGCCAGCCGATCCTCCGGGACAGTGTACTTC. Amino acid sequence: CASRSSGTVYF.

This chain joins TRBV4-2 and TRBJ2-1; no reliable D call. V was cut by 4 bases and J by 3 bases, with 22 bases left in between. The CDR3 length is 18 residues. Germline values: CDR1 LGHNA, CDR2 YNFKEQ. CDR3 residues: CASSRPPLLRTRYNEQFF. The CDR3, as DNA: TGTGCCAGCAGCCGACCCCCTTTATTGCGTACTCGCTACAATGAGCAGTTCTTC.

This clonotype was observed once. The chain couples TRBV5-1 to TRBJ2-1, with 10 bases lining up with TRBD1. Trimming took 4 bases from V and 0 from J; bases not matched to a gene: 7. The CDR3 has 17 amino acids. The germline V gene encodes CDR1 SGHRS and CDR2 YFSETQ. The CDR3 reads CASSPLGQGGSYNEQFF. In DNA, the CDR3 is TGCGCCAGCAGCCCCTTAGGACAGGGGGGCTCCTACAATGAGCAGTTCTTC. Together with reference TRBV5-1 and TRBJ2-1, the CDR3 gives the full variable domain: KAGVTQTPRYLIKTRGQQVTLSCSPISGHRSVSWYQQTPGQGLQFLFEYFSETQRNKGNFPGRFSGRQFSNSRSEMNVSTLELGDSALYLCASSPLGQGGSYNEQFFGPGTRLTVL.

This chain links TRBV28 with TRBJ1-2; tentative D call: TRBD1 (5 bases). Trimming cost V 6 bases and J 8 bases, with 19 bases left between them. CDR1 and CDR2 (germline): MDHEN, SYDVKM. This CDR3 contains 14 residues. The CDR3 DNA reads TGTGCCAGCAGCGCTGGGACTGCTCCTTTAGGCTACACCTTC. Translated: CASSAGTAPLGYTF.

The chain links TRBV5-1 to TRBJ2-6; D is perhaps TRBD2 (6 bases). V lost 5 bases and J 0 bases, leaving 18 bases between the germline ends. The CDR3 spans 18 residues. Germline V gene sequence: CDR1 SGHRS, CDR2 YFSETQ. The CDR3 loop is CASSGKSGLRSGANVLTF. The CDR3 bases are TGCGCCAGCAGTGGAAAATCGGGACTCCGCTCTGGGGCCAACGTCCTGACTTTC.

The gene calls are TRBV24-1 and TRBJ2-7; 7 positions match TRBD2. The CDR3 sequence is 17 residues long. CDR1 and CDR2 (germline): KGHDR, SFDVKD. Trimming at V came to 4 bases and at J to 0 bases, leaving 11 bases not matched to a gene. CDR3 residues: CATSDNPRGGSSYEQYF. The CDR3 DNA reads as TGTGCCACCAGTGACAACCCAAGGGGAGGGAGCTCCTACGAGCAGTACTTC.

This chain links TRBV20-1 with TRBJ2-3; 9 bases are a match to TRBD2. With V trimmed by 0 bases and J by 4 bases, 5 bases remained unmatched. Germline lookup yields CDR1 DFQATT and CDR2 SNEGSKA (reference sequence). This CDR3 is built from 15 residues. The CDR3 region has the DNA TGCAGTGCTAGAGATTCTAGCGGGGACTCAGATACGCAGTATTTT. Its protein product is CSARDSSGDSDTQYF.

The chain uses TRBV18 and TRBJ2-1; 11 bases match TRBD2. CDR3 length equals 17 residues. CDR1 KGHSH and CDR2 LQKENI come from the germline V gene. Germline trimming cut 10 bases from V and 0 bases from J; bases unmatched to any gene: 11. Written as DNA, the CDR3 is TGTGCCACCTCGGGACTAGCGGAGGCGAGCTCCTACAATGAGCAGTTCTTC. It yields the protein CATSGLAEASSYNEQFF.